A single sample is the source of the 31 T cell receptor beta chains below, sequenced in a study of metastatic and nonmetastatic thyroid tumors (dated by TCRdb to about 2020). None of the patients had been given any treatment before thyroid surgery. The library came from PCR. Sequencing was performed on an Illumina HiSeq 4000. The public reads were run again by TCRdb, first through fastp at Q25 and then through MiXCR, and only productive beta chains were kept. This sample is represented by tens of thousands of clones; roughly a third of them were singletons. Roughly 15% of the sample is held by the ten biggest clonotypes. The sample comprised blood. Receptors originate from a female donor with papillary thyroid cancer or a benign thyroid nodule (not recorded which). Some clones in this sample may be carry-over from other donors' samples.

There are a few counts of this clone. The chain is built from TRBV4-1 and TRBJ2-7; D unclear. Germline V lookup: CDR1 MGHRA, CDR2 YSYEKL. The CDR3 has 19 residues. V lost 3 bases to trimming and J lost 4 bases, with 28 bases between them. This chain's CDR3 is CASSQVPTVPLLGAYEQYF. The CDR3 coding sequence is TGCGCCAGCAGCCAGGTGCCGACTGTACCGCTCCTTGGTGCATACGAGCAGTACTTC.

This clone was counted at least ten times. J is TRBJ2-7 and V is TRBV9; D might be TRBD1 or TRBD2, each matching 5 bases. This CDR3 has 15 residues. Per germline, CDR1 SGDLS and CDR2 YYNGEE. Trimming pared 3 bases from V and 5 bases from J, leaving 18 bases between. The CDR3 DNA sequence: TGTGCCAGCAGCGCGAGGGGCTTTGAACACGACGAGCAGTACTTC. Protein product: CASSARGFEHDEQYF.

This rearrangement joins TRBV19 to TRBJ2-3, with D possibly matching TRBD1 (5 bases). The J call may be faulty, since TRBJ1-5 better matches the DNA end. This CDR3 has 16 residues. Germline V gene lookup returns CDR1 LNHDA and CDR2 SQIVND (reference sequence). The CDR3 spells CASSIRGSGETDTQHF. CDR3 DNA: TGTGCCAGTAGTATTAGGGGTTCTGGGGAAACAGATACGCAGCATTTT.

This clone is medium-sized. The chain recombines TRBV5-1 with TRBJ1-1; D is uncertain. Trimming left V 0 bases short and J 5 bases short, with 11 bases between. Germline CDR1 is SGHRS and CDR2 is YFSETQ. This CDR3 contains 14 residues. The chain's CDR3 is CASSLGGSRTEAFF. The CDR3 bases are TGCGCCAGCAGCTTGGGGGGTAGTAGAACTGAAGCTTTCTTT. The full variable domain, completed using reference TRBV5-1 and TRBJ1-1, is KAGVTQTPRYLIKTRGQQVTLSCSPISGHRSVSWYQQTPGQGLQFLFEYFSETQRNKGNFPGRFSGRQFSNSRSEMNVSTLELGDSALYLCASSLGGSRTEAFFGQGTRLTVV.

The rearrangement links TRBV6-5 to TRBJ2-3; 9 nucleotides line up with TRBD2. CDR3 length equals 17 residues. Losses at the gene ends were 6 bases for V and 0 bases for J; bases not matched to a gene: 10. Germline V CDR1 and CDR2: MNHEY, SVGAGI. This CDR3 is CASSLAGVHFSTDTQYF. Written as DNA, the CDR3 is TGTGCCAGCAGCTTAGCGGGGGTTCATTTTAGCACAGATACGCAGTATTTT.

This clone is categorized as medium-sized. This chain joins TRBV4-1 and TRBJ2-1, with D perhaps given as TRBD1 or TRBD2 (5 bases each). The CDR3 extends over 16 amino acids. V lost 2 bases to trimming and J lost 2 bases, with 13 bases between them. CDR1 and CDR2 from the germline V gene are MGHRA and YSYEKL. CDR3 DNA: TGCGCCAGCAGCCAAAAGGGGAGCACCCCCTACAATGAGCAGTTCTTC. Residues: CASSQKGSTPYNEQFF.

In this sample, this clone is medium-sized. The chain carries TRBV4-1 and TRBJ1-1; 7 nucleotides agree with TRBD1. Germline V gene sequence: CDR1 MGHRA, CDR2 YSYEKL. CDR3 size: 16 residues. J gave up 2 bases and V 0 bases, and 6 bases lay outside the gene matches. In nucleotides, the CDR3 is TGCGCCAGCAGCCAAGAGTGGACAGGTTCAAACACTGAAGCTTTCTTT. Protein product: CASSQEWTGSNTEAFF.

This clone was found a few times. The junction and the germline gene differ at one end; a read error may be behind it. The rearrangement uses TRBV24-1 and TRBJ1-2; D is uncertain. CDR3 length: 14 amino acids. Per the germline V gene, CDR1 is KGHDR and CDR2 is SFDVKD. The CDR3 DNA follows: TGTGCCACCATTGATGCTGACACATGGGATGGCTACACCTTC. The encoded protein is CATIDADTWDGYTF.

Worth noting for this clone: A much larger clonotype is one base distant, so this may be a read error. J is TRBJ2-3 and V is TRBV13; 7 bases agree with TRBD1. Germline assignment: CDR1 PRHDT and CDR2 FYEKMQ (reference sequence). CDR3 length equals 15 residues. V lost 5 bases to trimming and J lost 3 bases; unmatched junction nucleotides: 8. Written as DNA, the CDR3 is TGTGCCAGCAGCACCAACAGGGGTTGGACAGATACGCAGTATTTT. Its protein is CASSTNRGWTDTQYF.

This clone was found many times. Germline and junction disagree at one end, which may indicate a read error. The V and J genes are TRBV9 and TRBJ2-1, with 7 bases fitting TRBD2. CDR1 and CDR2 from the germline V gene are SGDLS and YYNGEE. The CDR3 spans 16 residues. Here the CDR3 reads CANSVDPGTGGSEQFF. In DNA form, the CDR3 reads TGTGCCAACAGCGTAGATCCGGGAACCGGGGGGAGTGAGCAGTTCTTC.

The chain employs TRBV11-2 and TRBJ1-2; D possibly corresponds to TRBD1 (5 bases). In germline, CDR1 is SGHAT, CDR2 FQNNGV. Deletions cut 5 bases from V and 7 bases from J, with 14 bases between. This CDR3 is built from 13 residues. CDR3 nucleotide sequence: TGTGCCAGCAGCCCTGGGGCCCACAGTGGCTACACCTTC. It is translated as CASSPGAHSGYTF.

This clone was seen a few times. A junction end diverges from the germline sequence, so it may reflect a read error. The V gene is TRBV6-5, the J gene TRBJ2-7; D is unresolved. Germline V gene sequence: CDR1 MNHEY, CDR2 SVGAGI. This CDR3 region has 13 residues. The CDR3 nucleotides are TGTGCCAGCAGTTACGGGCAGTCCTGCGAGCAGTACTTC. Residues: CASSYGQSCEQYF.

In this sample, this clone turned up many times. This chain connects TRBV11-1 to TRBJ2-2; D is perhaps TRBD2 (6 bases). This CDR3 contains 16 residues. Trimming removed 4 bases from V and 2 bases from J, with 14 bases in between. Germline CDR1 and CDR2: SGHAT and FQDESV (reference sequence). CDR3 DNA sequence: TGTGCCAGCAGCTCCCGGACTACCGAAAACACCGGGGAGCTGTTTTTT. This sequence encodes CASSSRTTENTGELFF.

The chain is built from TRBV20-1 and TRBJ2-7; 7 nucleotides match TRBD2. V was clipped by 6 bases and J by 3 bases; unmatched bases: 8. CDR1 and CDR2 (germline): DFQATT, SNEGSKA (reference sequence). The length of the CDR3 is 13 residues. The CDR3 nucleotides are TGCAGTGCGATACTTCCTAGCGGCTACGAGCAGTACTTC. As protein: CSAILPSGYEQYF.

This clone was seen repeatedly, ten times or more. The gene calls are TRBV30 and TRBJ1-1; D may be TRBD1 (5 bases). Germline V gives CDR1 GTSNPN, CDR2 SVGIG (reference sequence). The V end lost 0 bases, the J end lost 11 bases, and 19 bases lay between the germline ends. This CDR3 comprises 14 residues. CDR3 DNA sequence: TGTGCCTGGAGTGTAGACTTTATTCGGGGCGAGGCTTTCTTT. Protein: CAWSVDFIRGEAFF.

This clone is labeled medium-sized. This chain links TRBV30 with TRBJ1-2, with D hard to call. Germline values: CDR1 GTSNPN, CDR2 SVGIG (reference sequence). The V end was cut by 3 bases, the J end by 7 bases, with 21 bases between. The CDR3 sequence is 15 residues long. The chain's CDR3 is CAWSRVGSAKGGYTF. The CDR3 DNA is TGTGCCTGGAGCCGAGTTGGTAGTGCCAAGGGTGGCTACACCTTC.

By sample fraction, this clone is medium-sized. This chain uses TRBV27 with TRBJ1-2; no clear D. The CDR3 consists of 13 residues. The germline V gene has CDR1 MNHEY and CDR2 SMNVEV (reference sequence). V was cut by 3 bases and J by 4 bases, with 9 bases left in between. The CDR3 loop is CASSFSGPYGYTF. In nucleotides, the CDR3 is TGTGCCAGCAGTTTTTCGGGTCCCTATGGCTACACCTTC.

The chain joins TRBV20-1 to TRBJ2-7, with TRBD2 as a possible D gene (6 bases). V dropped 4 bases and J dropped 5 bases, with 18 bases sitting between them. The CDR3 runs to 14 residues. In germline, CDR1 is DFQATT, CDR2 SNEGSKA (reference sequence). Written as DNA, the CDR3 is TGCAGTGCTACCCCCTTGACTAGGAAAGACGAGCAGTACTTC. Encoded protein: CSATPLTRKDEQYF.

This CDR3 reads CASSLVSGVEQYF. CDR3 bases: TGCGCCAGCAGCTTGGTTAGCGGGGTTGAGCAGTACTTC. The gene calls are TRBV5-1 and TRBJ2-7; TRBD2 matches 8 bases. J gave up 7 bases and V 0 bases, and 3 bases lay outside the gene matches. Germline CDR1 and CDR2: SGHRS and YFSETQ. The CDR3 extends over 13 amino acids.

The chain employs TRBV30 and TRBJ2-3, with D uncertain. The CDR3 runs to 11 residues. Deletions cut 0 bases from V and 8 bases from J, with 6 bases between. CDR1 and CDR2 (germline): GTSNPN, SVGIG (reference sequence). The CDR3 sequence is CAWSVKGTQYF. CDR3 bases: TGTGCCTGGAGTGTGAAGGGTACGCAGTATTTT.

The gene calls are TRBV6-2 or TRBV6-3 and TRBJ1-1; perhaps TRBD1 as D (6 bases). V lost 5 bases and J lost 5, with 15 bases in between. Germline V gene sequence: CDR1 MNHEY, CDR2 SVGEGT. This CDR3 has 14 amino acids. The CDR3: CASSARGRGTEAFF. The CDR3 DNA reads TGTGCCAGCAGTGCCCGAGGGAGGGGGACTGAAGCTTTCTTT.

This clone was counted only a few times. The chain links TRBV6-2 or TRBV6-3 to TRBJ1-5; D is unclear. Germline CDR1 is MNHEY and CDR2 is SVGEGT. The V end lost 2 bases, the J end lost 3 bases, and 14 bases lay between the germline ends. The length of the CDR3 is 16 residues. The CDR3, as DNA: TGTGCCAGCAGTTACCCCTTGACACTCATCAATCAGCCCCAGCATTTT. Its protein is CASSYPLTLINQPQHF.

This clone was counted only a few times. This chain uses TRBV20-1 with TRBJ2-7; 10 bases are a match to TRBD2. The CDR3 is made up of 14 amino acids. Germline V gene sequence: CDR1 DFQATT, CDR2 SNEGSKA (reference sequence). J lost 0 bases, V lost 6 bases, and 5 bases had no gene match. The CDR3 spells CSARSGGDSYEQYF. DNA for the CDR3: TGCAGTGCGAGAAGCGGGGGGGACTCCTACGAGCAGTACTTC.

This clone has a count of ten or more. The chain employs TRBV7-2 and TRBJ2-2; TRBD1 aligns across 8 bases. The CDR3 totals 18 residues. Trimming at V came to 5 bases and at J to 4 bases, leaving 15 bases not matched to a gene. Germline V CDR1 and CDR2: SGHTA, FQGNSA. Here the CDR3 DNA reads TGTGCCAGCAGCCCACCCTATAGGGACAGGTCCCTCACCGGGGAGCTGTTTTTT. Translated: CASSPPYRDRSLTGELFF.

This clone qualifies as medium-sized (0.01 to 0.1%). An end of the junction differs from the germline gene, which may be a read error. The rearrangement uses TRBV6-1 and TRBJ2-1; 7 nucleotides align to TRBD1. This CDR3 is built from 15 residues. CDR1 MNHNS and CDR2 SASEGT come from the germline V gene. The CDR3 DNA reads TGTGCCAGCAGTGATTTGACAGGGTCCTTCAATGAGCAGTTCTTC. It codes for CASSDLTGSFNEQFF.

This clone appeared once. The chain links TRBV20-1 to TRBJ2-7, with D maybe TRBD2 (5 bases). V lost 5 bases and J 0 bases, leaving 17 bases between the germline ends. The germline V gene has CDR1 DFQATT and CDR2 SNEGSKA (reference sequence). The CDR3 consists of 15 residues. CDR3 sequence reads: CSAHRYGEFSYEQYF. The CDR3 nucleotides read TGCAGTGCTCACCGCTACGGGGAGTTCTCCTACGAGCAGTACTTC.

This clone was counted a few times. The V call is TRBV18, the J call TRBJ1-5; unclear D gene. The length of the CDR3 is 13 residues. From germline, CDR1 is KGHSH and CDR2 LQKENI. The V gene lost 2 bases and the J gene lost 3 bases, with 5 bases spanning the gap. The chain's CDR3 is CASSPDPNQPQHF. In DNA form, the CDR3 reads TGTGCCAGCTCACCAGATCCCAATCAGCCCCAGCATTTT.

The chain is built from TRBV9 and TRBJ1-1; 8 bases are shared with TRBD1. Germline loops: CDR1 SGDLS, CDR2 YYNGEE. V trimming: 5 bases; J trimming: 6 bases; junction bases outside the gene matches: 12. CDR3 length: 15 residues. The CDR3 bases are TGTGCCAGCAGTTTCACTTCAGGGGGCGTTGCTGAAGCTTTCTTT. Amino acid sequence: CASSFTSGGVAEAFF.

This clone is medium-sized in the sample. V and J are TRBV5-1 and TRBJ1-3; a weak D match, TRBD1 (5 bases). The CDR3 consists of 14 residues. V shed 4 bases and J shed 1 base, with 9 bases lying between them. CDR1 and CDR2 (germline): SGHRS, YFSETQ. Written as DNA, the CDR3 is TGCGCCAGCAGCGGCGACAGTTCTGGAAACACCATATATTTT. Translating gives CASSGDSSGNTIYF.

This clone was counted only a few times. Just one base apart from a much larger clone, this may be a read error. V usage is TRBV11-2 and J usage is TRBJ2-3; no clear D gene. Per germline, CDR1 SGHAT and CDR2 FQNNGV. The CDR3 is made up of 14 amino acids. The V end lost 1 base, the J end lost 8 bases, and 13 bases lay between the germline ends. The CDR3 sequence: CASSLVGTTCTQYF. The CDR3, as DNA: TGTGCCAGCAGCTTAGTCGGTACCACATGTACGCAGTATTTT. Using reference TRBV11-2 and TRBJ2-3 for the parts outside the CDR3, the full variable domain is EAGVAQSPRYKIIEKRQSVAFWCNPISGHATLYWYQQILGQGPKLLIQFQNNGVVDDSQLPKDRFSAERLKGVDSTLKIQPAKLEDSAVYLCASSLVGTTCTQYFGPGTRLTVL.

This clone occurred many times. This sequence joins TRBV27 and TRBJ2-1, with D uncertain. The CDR3 consists of 11 residues. CDR1 and CDR2 from the germline V gene are MNHEY and SMNVEV (reference sequence). With 3 bases removed from V and 3 bases from J, the gap between germline ends came to 0 bases. CDR3 DNA: TGTGCCAGCAGTTTCTACAATGAGCAGTTCTTC. It encodes CASSFYNEQFF.